These 2 T cell receptor beta chains share one sample of origin, sequenced in a study of tumor-infiltrating lymphocytes in primary liver carcinoma. In addition to blood RNA drawn from unsorted whole blood, germline DNA was extracted. The input was 400 to 500 ng total RNA; TCR beta cDNA was made from it with a constant-region primer. Investigators got TCR beta libraries out of three nested multiplex PCR rounds, done with slightly modified ARM-PCR. Use of TRBV1-TRBV30 forward primers with a C-beta reverse primer characterized the first two PCR rounds, which lasted around 11 cycles each. TCRdb passed the multiplex PCR reads through MiXCR, listing each CDR3 protein once. The table shows about 200,000 distinct CDR3 sequences, with about 65% occurring only once. The sequencing sample was made of peripheral blood. The origin of the receptors is a woman aged 60-75 years with primary liver carcinoma and hepatitis B virus infection.

In this sample, this clonotype turned up a few times. This clone may be a read error of a much larger clone one base away. The chain carries TRBV6-5 and TRBJ2-1; 10 bases agree with TRBD2. The CDR3 is 15 amino acids. Germline lookup yields CDR1 MNHEY and CDR2 SVGAGI. The CDR3 nucleotides read TGTGCCAGCAGTTACTTGGCTAGCGGGAGTGATGAGCAGTTATTC. Translated, it gives CASSYLASGSDEQLF.

This clonotype was observed at least ten times. This sequence joins TRBV29-1 and TRBJ1-1, with D tentatively TRBD1 (6 bases). Deletions cut 4 bases from V and 5 bases from J, with 11 bases between. The CDR3 extends over 12 amino acids. Germline V gene data show CDR1 as SQVTM and CDR2 as ANQGSEA. The CDR3 coding sequence is TGCAGCGTTGGAGAGGGGGTGACTGAAGCTTTCTTT. Its translation: CSVGEGVTEAFF.